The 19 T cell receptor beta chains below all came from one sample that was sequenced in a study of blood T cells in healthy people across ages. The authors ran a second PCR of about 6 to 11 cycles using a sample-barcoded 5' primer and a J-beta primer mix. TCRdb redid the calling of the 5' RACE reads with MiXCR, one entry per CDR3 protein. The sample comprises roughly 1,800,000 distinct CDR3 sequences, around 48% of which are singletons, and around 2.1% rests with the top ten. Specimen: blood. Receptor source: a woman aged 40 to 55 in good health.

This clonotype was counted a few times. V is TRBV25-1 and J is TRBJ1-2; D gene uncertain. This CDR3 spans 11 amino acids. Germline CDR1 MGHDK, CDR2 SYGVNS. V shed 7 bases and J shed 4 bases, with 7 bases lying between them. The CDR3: CASNGPYGYTF. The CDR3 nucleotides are TGTGCCAGCAACGGGCCCTATGGCTACACCTTC.

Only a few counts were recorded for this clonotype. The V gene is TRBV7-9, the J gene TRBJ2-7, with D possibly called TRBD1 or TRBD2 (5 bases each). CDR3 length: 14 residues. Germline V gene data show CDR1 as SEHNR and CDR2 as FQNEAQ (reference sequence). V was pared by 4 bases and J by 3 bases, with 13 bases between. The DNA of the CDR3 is TGTGCCAGCAGCTCGGGGCCTGGGCTCTACGAGCAGTACTTC. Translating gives CASSSGPGLYEQYF.

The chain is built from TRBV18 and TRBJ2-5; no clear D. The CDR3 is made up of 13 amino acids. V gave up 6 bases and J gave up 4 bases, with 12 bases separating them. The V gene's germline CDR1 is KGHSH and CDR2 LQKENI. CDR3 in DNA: TGTGCCAGCTCCCCCCTTGTAGGAGAGACCCAGTACTTC. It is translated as CASSPLVGETQYF.

CDR3 sequence reads: CASRPTGGMGYEQYF. Written as DNA, the CDR3 is TGTGCCAGCAGACCTACAGGGGGAATGGGCTACGAGCAGTACTTC. The gene calls are TRBV25-1 and TRBJ2-7, with 8 bases matching TRBD1. This CDR3 has 15 amino acids. The germline CDR1 and CDR2 sequences are MGHDK and SYGVNS. J lost 3 bases, V lost 6 bases, and 10 bases had no gene match.

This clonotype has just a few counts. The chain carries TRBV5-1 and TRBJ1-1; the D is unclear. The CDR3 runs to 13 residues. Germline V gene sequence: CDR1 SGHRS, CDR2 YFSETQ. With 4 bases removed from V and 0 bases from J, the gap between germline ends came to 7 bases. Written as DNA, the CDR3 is TGCGCCAGCAGCCCTGTATTGAACACTGAAGCTTTCTTT. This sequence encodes CASSPVLNTEAFF.

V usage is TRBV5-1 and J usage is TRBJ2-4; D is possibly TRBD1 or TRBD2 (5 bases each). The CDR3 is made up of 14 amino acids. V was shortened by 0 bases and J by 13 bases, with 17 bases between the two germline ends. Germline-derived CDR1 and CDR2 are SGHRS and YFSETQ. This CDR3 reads CASSLGGVGDEQYF. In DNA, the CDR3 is TGCGCCAGCAGCTTGGGAGGGGTGGGCGATGAGCAGTACTTC.

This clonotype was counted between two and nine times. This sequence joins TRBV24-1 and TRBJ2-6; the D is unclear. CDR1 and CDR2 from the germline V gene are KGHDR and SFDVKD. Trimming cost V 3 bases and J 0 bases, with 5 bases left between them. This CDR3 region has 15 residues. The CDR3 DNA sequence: TGTGCCACCAGTGATATAGGCTCTGGGGCCAACGTCCTGACTTTC. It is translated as CATSDIGSGANVLTF.

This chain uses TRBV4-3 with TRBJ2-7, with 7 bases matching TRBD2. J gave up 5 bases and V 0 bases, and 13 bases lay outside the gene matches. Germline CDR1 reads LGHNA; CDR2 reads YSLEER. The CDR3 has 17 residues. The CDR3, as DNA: TGCGCCAGCAGCCAAGATCGCAGCGGGGAACAAGGGGACGAGCAGTACTTC. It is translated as CASSQDRSGEQGDEQYF.

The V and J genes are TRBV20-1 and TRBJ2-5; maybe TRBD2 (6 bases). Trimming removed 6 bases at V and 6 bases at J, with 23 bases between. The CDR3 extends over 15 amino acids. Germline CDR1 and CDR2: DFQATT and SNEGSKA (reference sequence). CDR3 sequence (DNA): TGCAGTGCGTCAGGAAGGGACTGGCTTCGAAAGACCCAGTACTTC. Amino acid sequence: CSASGRDWLRKTQYF.

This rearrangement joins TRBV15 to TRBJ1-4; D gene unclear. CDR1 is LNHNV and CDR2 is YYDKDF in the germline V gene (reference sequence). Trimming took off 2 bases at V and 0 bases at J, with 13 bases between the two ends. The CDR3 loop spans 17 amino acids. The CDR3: CATSRLRPGATNEKLFF. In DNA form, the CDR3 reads TGTGCCACCAGCAGACTGCGGCCAGGTGCAACTAATGAAAAACTGTTTTTT.

The CDR3 loop is CASSQVNRGNEQFF. For the CDR3, the DNA is TGCGCCAGCAGCCAAGTCAACAGGGGGAATGAGCAGTTCTTC. The genes are TRBV4-3 and TRBJ2-1; 8 bases line up with TRBD1. Germline V gene data show CDR1 as LGHNA and CDR2 as YSLEER. After removal of 1 base from V and 7 bases from J, the junction contained 3 bases not matched to a gene. CDR3 length equals 14 residues.

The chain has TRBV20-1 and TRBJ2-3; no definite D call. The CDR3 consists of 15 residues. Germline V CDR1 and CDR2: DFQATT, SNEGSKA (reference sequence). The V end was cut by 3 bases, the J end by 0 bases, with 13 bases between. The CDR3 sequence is CSASRSVGSTDTQYF. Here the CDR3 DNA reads TGCAGTGCTAGTCGAAGTGTCGGTAGCACAGATACGCAGTATTTT.

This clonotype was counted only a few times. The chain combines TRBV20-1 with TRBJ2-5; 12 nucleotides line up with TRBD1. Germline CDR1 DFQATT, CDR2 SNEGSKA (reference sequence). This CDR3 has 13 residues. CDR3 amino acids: CRAPGQGAETQYF. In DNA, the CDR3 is TGCAGGGCGCCGGGACAGGGGGCCGAGACCCAGTACTTC.

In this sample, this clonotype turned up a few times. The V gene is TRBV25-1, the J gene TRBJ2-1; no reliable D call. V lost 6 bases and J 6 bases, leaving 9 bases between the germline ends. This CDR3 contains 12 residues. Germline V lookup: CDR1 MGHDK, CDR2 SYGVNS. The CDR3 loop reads CASRSLGNEQFF. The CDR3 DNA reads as TGTGCCAGCAGGTCTTTGGGCAATGAGCAGTTCTTC.

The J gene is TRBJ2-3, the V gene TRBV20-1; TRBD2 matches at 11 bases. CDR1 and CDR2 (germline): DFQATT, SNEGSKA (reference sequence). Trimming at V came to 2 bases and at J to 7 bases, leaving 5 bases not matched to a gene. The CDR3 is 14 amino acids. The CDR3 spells CSARTSGGLYTQYF. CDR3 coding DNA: TGCAGTGCTAGAACTAGCGGGGGCCTTTATACGCAGTATTTT.

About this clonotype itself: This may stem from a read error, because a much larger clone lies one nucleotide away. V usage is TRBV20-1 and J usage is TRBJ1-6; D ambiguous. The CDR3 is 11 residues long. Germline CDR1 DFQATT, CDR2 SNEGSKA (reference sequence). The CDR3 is CGASLNSPLHF. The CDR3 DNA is TGCGGTGCTAGTTTGAACTCACCCCTCCACTTT.

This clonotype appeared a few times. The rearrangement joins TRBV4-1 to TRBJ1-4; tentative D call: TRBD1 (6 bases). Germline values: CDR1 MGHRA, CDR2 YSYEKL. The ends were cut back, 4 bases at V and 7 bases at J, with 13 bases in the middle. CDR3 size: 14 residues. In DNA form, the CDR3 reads TGCGCCAGCAGCCCAAATGGAGGGGGTGAAAAACTGTTTTTT. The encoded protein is CASSPNGGGEKLFF.

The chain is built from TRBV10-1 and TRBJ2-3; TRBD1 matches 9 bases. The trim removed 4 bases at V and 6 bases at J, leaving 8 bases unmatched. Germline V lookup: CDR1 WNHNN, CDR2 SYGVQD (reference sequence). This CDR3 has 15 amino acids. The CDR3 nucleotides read TGCGCCAGCAGTGGGCGGACAGGGGCGGTGGATACGCAGTATTTT. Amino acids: CASSGRTGAVDTQYF.

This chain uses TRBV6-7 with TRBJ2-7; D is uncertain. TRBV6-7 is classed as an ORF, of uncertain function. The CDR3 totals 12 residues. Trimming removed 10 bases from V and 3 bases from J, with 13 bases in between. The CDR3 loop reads CANWAEVYEQYF. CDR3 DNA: TGTGCCAACTGGGCCGAAGTCTACGAGCAGTACTTC.